The T cell receptor (beta chain) under discussion was sequenced for a study of neurological immune-mediated disorders. In every sequencing run, more than 170 million TCR-beta sequences were generated from 15-18 subjects. TCRdb used MiXCR to reprocess the 5' RACE reads, holding one entry per CDR3 protein. The sample lists tens of thousands of distinct CDR3 sequences; 2.5% were seen once. Whole-study findings and limits: Across subjects, no CDR3 amino acid sequence appeared in expanded clones of more than one subject, a finding that suggested private repertoires in all groups. The study phylogenetically grouped the repertoires of 18 of 34 multiple sclerosis patients into one related-CDR3 cluster, a possible signature.

Germline V gene sequence: CDR1 ENHRY, CDR2 SYGVKD. The CDR3 loop spans 12 amino acids. Trimming left V 8 bases short and J 8 bases short, with 15 bases between. This clonotype was picked up a small number of times. Its antigen is not identified. The material sequenced was PBMCs. The origin of this receptor is a man between 45 and 60 years old with multiple sclerosis. This rearrangement joins TRBV10-3 to TRBJ1-1; TRBD1 is a possible D gene (6 bases). CDR3 nucleotide sequence: TGTGCCATCTCCCAGGGTAGGGGGGAAGCTTTCTTT. Translation: CAISQGRGEAFF.